Detailed here is one T cell receptor (beta chain). Its specificity is unknown. These data belong to a study of cytomegalovirus exposure and HLA in healthy donors. J lost 2 bases, V lost 2 bases, and 5 bases had no gene match. CDR3 size: 16 residues. Germline V gene data show CDR1 as MDHEN and CDR2 as SYDVKM. Study results and caveats: Specific recognition of CMV antigens was confirmed in vitro for a few chains (all CMV-associated). Rarity marked most TCR sequences, yet some public TCRs occurred in many donors.

Method: immunoSEQ multiplex PCR; TCRdb's copy keeps in-frame clones and lacks some. The sample comprises about 200,000 clones, around 80% of which are singletons, and under 15% rests with the top ten. The material sequenced was PBMCs. The sequence was obtained from a woman in her thirties in good health and CMV-seropositive. The chain uses TRBV28 and TRBJ2-3, with TRBD1 matching 9 bases. CDR3 loop: CASSLDRGEFTDTQYF. The CDR3 DNA sequence: TGTGCCAGCAGTTTAGACAGGGGGGAATTCACAGATACGCAGTATTTT.